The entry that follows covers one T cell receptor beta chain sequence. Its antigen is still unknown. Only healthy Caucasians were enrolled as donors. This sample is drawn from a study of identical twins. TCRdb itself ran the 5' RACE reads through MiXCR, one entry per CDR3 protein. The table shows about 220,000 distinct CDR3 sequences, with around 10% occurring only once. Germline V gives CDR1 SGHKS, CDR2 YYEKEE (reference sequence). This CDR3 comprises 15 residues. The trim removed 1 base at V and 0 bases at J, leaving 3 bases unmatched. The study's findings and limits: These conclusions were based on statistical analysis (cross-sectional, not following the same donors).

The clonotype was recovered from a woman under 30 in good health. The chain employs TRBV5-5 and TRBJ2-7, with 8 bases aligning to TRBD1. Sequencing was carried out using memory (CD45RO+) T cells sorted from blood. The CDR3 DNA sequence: TGTGCCAGCAGCTTGTGGGACAGGAGCTCCTACGAGCAGTACTTC. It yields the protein CASSLWDRSSYEQYF.